A selection of T cell receptor beta chains follows, all from one sample in a study of PD-1 blockade in classical Hodgkin lymphoma. Measured with immunoSEQ multiplex PCR; TCRdb has only the in-frame clones, and not every one. Of roughly 25,000 clones in the sample, approximately 68% are singletons; the top ten hold roughly 27%. The specimen comprised peripheral blood mononuclear cells (PBMCs), sampled before the fourth cycle of nivolumab. These receptor sequences come from a human donor with classical Hodgkin lymphoma. CDR3s include the opening cysteine and the closing phenylalanine or tryptophan. A D gene is named only where the DNA matches it firmly. Part of the rows lack a size; the others show once, few, many or a class for expanded clones.

>TRBJ1-5|TRBV27|-|-
TGTGCCAGCACCCCTGGGGGGGGTAGCAATCAGCCCCAGCATTTT
CASTPGGGSNQPQHF
>TRBJ1-1|TRBV6-6|few|TRBD1
TGTGCCAGCAGGACAGGGGATTCCACTGAAGCTTTCTTT
CASRTGDSTEAFF
>TRBJ2-2|TRBV5-1|-|-
TGCGCCAGCAGCCACCAGGGGCGGGGAGGGGAGCTGTTTTTT
CASSHQGRGGELFF
>TRBJ2-2|TRBV30|medium-sized|TRBD1
TGTGCCTGGTGGGACAGGGGTGGAGGCGGGGAGCTGTTTTTT
CAWWDRGGGGELFF
>TRBJ2-2|TRBV19|-|TRBD1
TGTGCCACCCTACTTAGGGGGCACACCGGGGAGCTGTTTTTT
CATLLRGHTGELFF
>TRBJ1-4|TRBV5-1|-|TRBD1
TGCGCCAGCAGCCCTCAAGGGGGACAGAGTAATGAAAAACTGTTTTTT
CASSPQGGQSNEKLFF
>TRBJ1-5|TRBV19|-|-
TGTGCCAGTAGTCCGGGAGACACGGTCAATCAGCCCCAGCATTTT
CASSPGDTVNQPQHF
>TRBJ2-5|TRBV5-1|-|-
TGCGCCAGCAGCCTCCTCGGGGCGGAAGTAGAGACCCAGTACTTC
CASSLLGAEVETQYF
>TRBJ1-5|TRBV29-1|once|TRBD1
TGCAGCGTGGGGACAGGGTCGAGCAATCAGCCCCAGCATTTT
CSVGTGSSNQPQHF
>TRBJ1-2|TRBV7-2|-|-
TGTGCCAGCAGCGCCCGAATAGGGGTCCTCTATGGCTACACCTTC
CASSARIGVLYGYTF
>TRBJ2-5|TRBV6-1|-|TRBD2
TGTGCCAGCAGTGAAACTAGCGGGGGGGAGACCCAGTACTTC
CASSETSGGETQYF
>TRBJ2-2|TRBV11-2|-|-
TGTGCCAGCAGCTCGTTAACAGGAGTCGGGGAGCTGTTTTTT
CASSSLTGVGELFF
>TRBJ1-5|TRBV2|many|-
TGTGCCAGCAGCCTTAGGGCGGGCAATCAGCCCCAGCATTTT
CASSLRAGNQPQHF
>TRBJ2-5|TRBV5-1|-|-
TGCGCCAGCAGCTTGGGATATATCCAAGAGACCCAGTACTTC
CASSLGYIQETQYF
>TRBJ1-5|TRBV28|-|-
TGTGCCAGCAGTTTCAATGGCCGAGGAGGCAATCAGCCCCAGCATTTT
CASSFNGRGGNQPQHF
>TRBJ2-1|TRBV10-3|few|TRBD2
TGTGCCATCGGCTATGGGGGGGACAATGAGCAGTTCTTC
CAIGYGGDNEQFF
>TRBJ1-3|TRBV9|-|-
TGTGCCAGCTCGATGGGAGGAACTGGAAACACCATATATTTT
CASSMGGTGNTIYF
>TRBJ2-5|TRBV5-8|-|TRBD2
TGTGCCAGCAGCTTGGGGAGTGTCAGCGGGGCCCTCCAAGAGACCCAGTACTTC
CASSLGSVSGALQETQYF
>TRBJ1-2|TRBV27|-|TRBD1
TGTGCCAGCAGCGGACAGGGGGCCGGTGGCTACACCTTC
CASSGQGAGGYTF
>TRBJ1-2|TRBV27|-|-
TGTGCCAGCAGTTTACGAACAGGGAGCTGGTGGGGCTACACCTTC
CASSLRTGSWWGYTF
>TRBJ1-5|TRBV6-5|-|TRBD1
TGTGCCAGCAGGCCACAGGGGGGTGGCAATCAGCCCCAGCATTTT
CASRPQGGGNQPQHF
>TRBJ1-2|TRBV18|-|-
TGTGCCAGCTCACCGGGAGCTAACTATGGCTACACCTTC
CASSPGANYGYTF
>TRBJ1-2|TRBV7-2|few|TRBD1
TGTGCCAGCAGCTCGGACAGGGGTGGAGGCTACACCTTC
CASSSDRGGGYTF
>TRBJ1-1|TRBV6-6|medium-sized|-
TGTGCCAGCAGGGTGACAGTGGGAGCTTTCTTT
CASRVTVGAFF
>TRBJ1-1|TRBV2|few|TRBD1
TGTGCCAGCAGTGGATGGACAGGGACTGAAGCTTTCTTT
CASSGWTGTEAFF
>TRBJ2-3|TRBV7-9|-|TRBD1
TGTGCCAGCAGCTTGGGGAGGACAGGGAAGTCAGATACGCAGTATTTT
CASSLGRTGKSDTQYF
>TRBJ1-1|TRBV2|-|-
TGTGCCAGCAGGATTGACACTTCGAACACTGAAGCTTTCTTT
CASRIDTSNTEAFF
>TRBJ1-3|TRBV29-1|many|-
TGCAGCGTTGTCACAGGTAGTGGAAACACCATATATTTT
CSVVTGSGNTIYF
>TRBJ1-6|TRBV7-2|once|-
TGTGCCAGCAGGGGGGACTCCTATAATTCACCCCTCCACTTT
CASRGDSYNSPLHF
>TRBJ1-1|TRBV19|-|-
TGTGCCAGTAGTATTCGGCACGGAGACACTGAAGCTTTCTTT
CASSIRHGDTEAFF
>TRBJ2-5|TRBV7-2|-|-
TGTGCCAGCAGCTTAGCTGCCGCAGAGACCCAGTACTTC
CASSLAAAETQYF
>TRBJ1-3|TRBV6-6|-|-
TGTGCCAGCAGTTACGACTCGGGAAACACCATATATTTT
CASSYDSGNTIYF
>TRBJ1-2|TRBV28|-|-
TGTGCCAGCAGTTTTAGTCAGGAGCCCGAGGGCTACACCTTC
CASSFSQEPEGYTF
>TRBJ2-2|TRBV11-2|once|-
TGTGCCAGCAGCTTAGATGGGGGGACCGGGGAGCTGTTTTTT
CASSLDGGTGELFF
>TRBJ2-1|TRBV2|-|TRBD1
TGTGCCAGCAGCCGAGACAGGGGGCGAAGTAATGAGCAGTTCTTC
CASSRDRGRSNEQFF
>TRBJ1-3|TRBV5-1|-|-
TGCGCCAGCAGCCTTTCGGTCTCTGGAAACACCATATATTTT
CASSLSVSGNTIYF
>TRBJ1-1|TRBV27|once|-
TGTGCCAGCTGGGGAGAGGGCGAGGGGAACACTGAAGCTTTCTTT
CASWGEGEGNTEAFF
>TRBJ2-3|TRBV29-1|few|TRBD2
TGCAGCGTTGTGGGACTAGCGGGGGAAAGCACAGATACGCAGTATTTT
CSVVGLAGESTDTQYF
>TRBJ2-3|TRBV5-8|-|-
TGTGCCAGCACCAACTTACTCCCGTTT
CASTNLLPF
>TRBJ1-3|TRBV21-1|-|-
TGTGCCAGCAGCAAAGGACAGTGGGGACAAGACAGAAACACCATATATTTT
CASSKGQWGQDRNTIYF
>TRBJ2-5|TRBV2|-|TRBD1
TGTGCCAGCGGGACAGGGGATCTCCAAGAGACCCAGTACTTC
CASGTGDLQETQYF
>TRBJ2-5|TRBV5-1|-|-
TGCGCCAGCAGCTTTGGGGGGGCCAGGGAGACCCAGTACTTC
CASSFGGARETQYF
>TRBJ2-1|TRBV27|-|TRBD1
TGTGCCAGCAGGCCCGGGACAGAAACCTCCTACAATGAGCAGTTCTTC
CASRPGTETSYNEQFF
>TRBJ2-1|TRBV7-3|-|-
TGTGCCAGCAGCTTATCGGCCGACGCGGACAATGAGCAGTTCTTC
CASSLSADADNEQFF
>TRBJ2-4|TRBV6-1|-|-
TGTGCCAGCAGTGTAGGGTTCGGGAACATTCAGTACTTC
CASSVGFGNIQYF
>TRBJ2-5|TRBV7-8|-|-
TGTGCCAGCAGCCGGGGATTCCAAGAGACCCAGTACTTC
CASSRGFQETQYF
>TRBJ1-2|TRBV5-6|few|-
TGTGCCAGCAGCTTCATCGGAAACTATGGCTACACCTTC
CASSFIGNYGYTF
>TRBJ2-2|TRBV7-9|-|-
TGTGCCAGCAGCTTTAACAGGGTCACCGGGGAGCTGTTTTTT
CASSFNRVTGELFF
>TRBJ1-1|TRBV27|once|TRBD1
TGTGCCAGCAGTTCCCACGGGACAGGGCTTGAAGCTTTCTTT
CASSSHGTGLEAFF